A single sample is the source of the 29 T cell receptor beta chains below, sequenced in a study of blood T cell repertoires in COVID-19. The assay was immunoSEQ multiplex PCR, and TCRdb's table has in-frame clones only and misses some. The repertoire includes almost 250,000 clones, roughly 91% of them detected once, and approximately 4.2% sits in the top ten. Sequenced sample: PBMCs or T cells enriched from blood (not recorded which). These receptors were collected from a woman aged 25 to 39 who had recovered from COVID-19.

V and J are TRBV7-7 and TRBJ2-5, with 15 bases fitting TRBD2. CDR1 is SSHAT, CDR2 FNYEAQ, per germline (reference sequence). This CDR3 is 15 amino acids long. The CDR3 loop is CASGLAGGPGETQYF. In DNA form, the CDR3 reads TGTGCTAGCGGACTAGCGGGAGGGCCAGGAGAGACCCAGTACTTC.

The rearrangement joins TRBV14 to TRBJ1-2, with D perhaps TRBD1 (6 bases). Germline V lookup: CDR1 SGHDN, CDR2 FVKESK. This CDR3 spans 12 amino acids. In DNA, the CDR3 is TGTGTAGGCCAGGGGCAGAACTATGGCTACACCTTC. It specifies CVGQGQNYGYTF.

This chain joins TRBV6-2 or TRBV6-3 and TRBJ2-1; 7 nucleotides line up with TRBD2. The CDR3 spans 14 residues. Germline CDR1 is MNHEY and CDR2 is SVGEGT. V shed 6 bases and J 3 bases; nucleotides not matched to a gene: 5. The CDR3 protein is CASSHRDYYNEQFF. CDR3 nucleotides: TGTGCCAGCAGCCACCGGGACTACTACAATGAGCAGTTCTTC.

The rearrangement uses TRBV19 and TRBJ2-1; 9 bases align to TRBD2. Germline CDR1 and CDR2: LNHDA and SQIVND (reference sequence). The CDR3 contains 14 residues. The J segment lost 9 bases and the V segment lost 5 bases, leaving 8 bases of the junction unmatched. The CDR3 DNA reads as TGTGCCAGTAGTGTTAGCGGGAGAGGAGGTGAGCAGTTCTTC. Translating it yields CASSVSGRGGEQFF.

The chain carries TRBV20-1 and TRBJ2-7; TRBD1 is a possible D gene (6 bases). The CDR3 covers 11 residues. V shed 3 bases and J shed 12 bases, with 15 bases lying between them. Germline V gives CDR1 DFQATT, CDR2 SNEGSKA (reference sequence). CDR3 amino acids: CSARPGHHVYF. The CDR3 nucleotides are TGCAGTGCTAGGCCGGGACACCATGTGTACTTC.

CDR3 sequence reads: CASSLRTSGRAGYNEQFF. As DNA, the CDR3 is TGTGCCAGCAGTCTACGGACTAGCGGGAGGGCCGGGTACAATGAGCAGTTCTTC. The chain couples TRBV28 to TRBJ2-1; 15 bases are shared with TRBD2. The CDR3 covers 18 residues. Germline V gene lookup returns CDR1 MDHEN and CDR2 SYDVKM. The V segment lost 5 bases and the J segment 4 bases; nucleotides outside the gene matches: 9.

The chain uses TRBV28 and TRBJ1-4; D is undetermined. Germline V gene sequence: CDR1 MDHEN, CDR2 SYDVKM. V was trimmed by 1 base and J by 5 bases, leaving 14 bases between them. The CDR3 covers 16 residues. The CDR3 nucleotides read TGTGCCAGCAGTTTATACGCCCCCAGTCAAAATGAAAAACTGTTTTTT. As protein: CASSLYAPSQNEKLFF.

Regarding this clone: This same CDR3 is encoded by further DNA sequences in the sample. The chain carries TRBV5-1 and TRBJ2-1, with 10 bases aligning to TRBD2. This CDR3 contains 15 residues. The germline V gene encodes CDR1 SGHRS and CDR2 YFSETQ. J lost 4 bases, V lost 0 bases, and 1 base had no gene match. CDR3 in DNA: TGCGCCAGCAGCTTGGGGACTAGCGGATACAATGAGCAGTTCTTC. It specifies CASSLGTSGYNEQFF. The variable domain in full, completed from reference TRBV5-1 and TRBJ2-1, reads KAGVTQTPRYLIKTRGQQVTLSCSPISGHRSVSWYQQTPGQGLQFLFEYFSETQRNKGNFPGRFSGRQFSNSRSEMNVSTLELGDSALYLCASSLGTSGYNEQFFGPGTRLTVL.

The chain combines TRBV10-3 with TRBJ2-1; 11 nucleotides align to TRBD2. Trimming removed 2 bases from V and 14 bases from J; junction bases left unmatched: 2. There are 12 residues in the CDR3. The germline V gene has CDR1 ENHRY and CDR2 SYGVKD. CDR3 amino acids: CAISEPSGRKFF. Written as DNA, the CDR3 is TGTGCCATCAGTGAGCCTAGCGGGAGGAAGTTCTTC.

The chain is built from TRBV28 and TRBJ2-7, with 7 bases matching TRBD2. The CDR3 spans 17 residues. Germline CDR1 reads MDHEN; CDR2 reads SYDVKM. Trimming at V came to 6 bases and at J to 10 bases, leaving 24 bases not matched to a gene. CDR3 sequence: CASRLMQTSTRANLQYF. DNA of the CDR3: TGTGCCAGCAGACTTATGCAGACTAGCACCCGAGCAAATCTTCAGTACTTC.

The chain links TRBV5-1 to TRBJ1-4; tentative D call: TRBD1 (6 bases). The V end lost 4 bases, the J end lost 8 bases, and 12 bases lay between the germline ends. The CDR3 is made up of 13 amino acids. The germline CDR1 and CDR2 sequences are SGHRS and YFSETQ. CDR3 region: CASSLDRPEKLFF. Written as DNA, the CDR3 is TGCGCCAGCAGCCTAGACAGGCCGGAAAAACTGTTTTTT.

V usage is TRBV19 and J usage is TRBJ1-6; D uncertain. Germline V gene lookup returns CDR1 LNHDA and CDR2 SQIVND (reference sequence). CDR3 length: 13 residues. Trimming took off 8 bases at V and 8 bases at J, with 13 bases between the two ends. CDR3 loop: CASAPTGDSPLHF. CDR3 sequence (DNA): TGTGCCAGTGCGCCCACCGGGGATTCACCCCTCCACTTT.

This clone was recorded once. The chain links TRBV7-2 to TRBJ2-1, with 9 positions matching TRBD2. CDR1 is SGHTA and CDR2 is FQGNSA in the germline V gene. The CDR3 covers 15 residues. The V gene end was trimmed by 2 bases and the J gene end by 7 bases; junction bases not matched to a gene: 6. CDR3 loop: CASSLFSGSANEQFF. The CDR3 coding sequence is TGTGCCAGCAGCTTATTTAGCGGGAGCGCAAATGAGCAGTTCTTC.

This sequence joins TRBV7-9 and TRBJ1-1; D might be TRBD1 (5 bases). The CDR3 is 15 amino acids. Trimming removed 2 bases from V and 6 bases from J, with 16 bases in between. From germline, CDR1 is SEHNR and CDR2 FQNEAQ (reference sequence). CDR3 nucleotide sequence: TGTGCCAGCAGCTTATTTCCAGGGTGGCTGCCTGAAGCTTTCTTT. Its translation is CASSLFPGWLPEAFF.

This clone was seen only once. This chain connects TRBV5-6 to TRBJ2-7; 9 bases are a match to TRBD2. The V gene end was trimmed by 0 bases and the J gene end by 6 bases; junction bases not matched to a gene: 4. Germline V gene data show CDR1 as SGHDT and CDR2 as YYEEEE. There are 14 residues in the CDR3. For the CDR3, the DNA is TGTGCCAGCAGCTTGGTAAGCGGGAGGACCGAGCAGTACTTC. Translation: CASSLVSGRTEQYF.

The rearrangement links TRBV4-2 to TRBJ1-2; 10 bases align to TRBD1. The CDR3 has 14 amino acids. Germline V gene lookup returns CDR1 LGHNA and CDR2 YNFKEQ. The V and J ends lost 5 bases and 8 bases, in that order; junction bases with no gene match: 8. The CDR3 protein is CASSTRDRGEGYTF. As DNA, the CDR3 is TGTGCCAGCAGCACTCGGGACAGGGGAGAGGGCTACACCTTC.

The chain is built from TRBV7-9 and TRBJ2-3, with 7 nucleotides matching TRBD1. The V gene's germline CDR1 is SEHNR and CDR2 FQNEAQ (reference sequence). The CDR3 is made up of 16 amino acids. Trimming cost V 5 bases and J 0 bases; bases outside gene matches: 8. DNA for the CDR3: TGTGCCAGCAGCCCACTGTGGACAGGAAGCACAGATACGCAGTATTTT. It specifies CASSPLWTGSTDTQYF. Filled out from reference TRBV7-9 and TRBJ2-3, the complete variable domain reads DTGVSQNPRHKITKRGQNVTFRCDPISEHNRLYWYRQTLGQGPEFLTYFQNEAQLEKSRLLSDRFSAERPKGSFSTLEIQRTEQGDSAMYLCASSPLWTGSTDTQYFGPGTRLTVL.

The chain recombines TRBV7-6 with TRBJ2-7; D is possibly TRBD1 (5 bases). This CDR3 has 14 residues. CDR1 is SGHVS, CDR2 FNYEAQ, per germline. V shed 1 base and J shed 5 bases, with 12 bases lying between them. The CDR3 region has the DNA TGTGCCAGCAGCTTAGGACAGCCTACGGACGAGCAGTACTTC. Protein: CASSLGQPTDEQYF.

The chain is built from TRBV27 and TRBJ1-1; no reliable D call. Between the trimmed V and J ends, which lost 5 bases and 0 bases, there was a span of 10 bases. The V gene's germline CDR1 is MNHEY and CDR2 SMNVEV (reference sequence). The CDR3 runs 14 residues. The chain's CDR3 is CASSQARMNTEAFF. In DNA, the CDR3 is TGTGCCAGCAGTCAGGCTCGCATGAACACTGAAGCTTTCTTT.

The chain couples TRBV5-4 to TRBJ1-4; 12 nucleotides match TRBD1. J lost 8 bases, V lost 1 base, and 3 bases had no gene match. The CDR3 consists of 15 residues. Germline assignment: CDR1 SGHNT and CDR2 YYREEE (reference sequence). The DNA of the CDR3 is TGTGCCAGCAGCTTGCCCGGGACAGGGGGCGAAAAACTGTTTTTT. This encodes CASSLPGTGGEKLFF.

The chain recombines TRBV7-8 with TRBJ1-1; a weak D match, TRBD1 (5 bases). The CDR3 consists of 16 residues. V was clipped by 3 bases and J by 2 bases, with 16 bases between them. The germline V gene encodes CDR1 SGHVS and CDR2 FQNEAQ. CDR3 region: CASSLIWRQSNTEAFF. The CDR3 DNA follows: TGTGCCAGCAGCTTGATCTGGCGACAGTCCAACACTGAAGCTTTCTTT.

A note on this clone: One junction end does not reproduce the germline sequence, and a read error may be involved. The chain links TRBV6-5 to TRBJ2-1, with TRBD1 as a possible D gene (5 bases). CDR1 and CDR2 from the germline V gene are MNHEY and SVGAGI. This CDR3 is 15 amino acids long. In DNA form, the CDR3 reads TGTGCCAGCAGTGACTCCTCAGGGTATTACAATGAGCAGTTCTTC. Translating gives CASSDSSGYYNEQFF.

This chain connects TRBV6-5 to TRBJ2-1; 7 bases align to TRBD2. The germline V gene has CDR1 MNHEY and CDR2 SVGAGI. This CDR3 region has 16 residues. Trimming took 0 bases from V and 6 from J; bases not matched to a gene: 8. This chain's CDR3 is CASSYSRPSSGNEQFF. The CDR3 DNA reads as TGTGCCAGCAGTTACTCGAGACCGTCTAGCGGCAATGAGCAGTTCTTC.

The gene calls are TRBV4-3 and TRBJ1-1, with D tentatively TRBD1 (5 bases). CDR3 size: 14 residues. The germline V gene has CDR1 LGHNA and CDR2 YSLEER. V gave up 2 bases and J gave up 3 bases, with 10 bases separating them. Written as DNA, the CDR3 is TGCGCCAGCAGCCAAAGTATAGGGGACACTGAAGCTTTCTTT. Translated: CASSQSIGDTEAFF.

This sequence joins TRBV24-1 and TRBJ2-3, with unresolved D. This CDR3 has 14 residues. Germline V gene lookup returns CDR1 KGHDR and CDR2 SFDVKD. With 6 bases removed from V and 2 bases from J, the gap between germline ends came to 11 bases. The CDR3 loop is CATSHSQITDTQYF. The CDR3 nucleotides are TGTGCCACCAGTCATTCACAGATCACAGATACGCAGTATTTT.

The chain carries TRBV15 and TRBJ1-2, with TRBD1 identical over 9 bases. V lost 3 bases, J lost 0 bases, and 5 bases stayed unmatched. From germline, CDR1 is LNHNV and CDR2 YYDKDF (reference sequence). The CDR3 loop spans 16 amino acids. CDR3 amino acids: CATSRDRGSPNYGYTF. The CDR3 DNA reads TGTGCCACCAGCAGGGACAGGGGTTCTCCTAACTATGGCTACACCTTC.

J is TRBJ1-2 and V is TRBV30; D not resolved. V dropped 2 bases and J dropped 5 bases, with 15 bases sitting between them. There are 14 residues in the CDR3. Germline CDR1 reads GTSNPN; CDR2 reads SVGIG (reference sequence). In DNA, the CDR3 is TGTGCCTGGAGTCCAGGTCCTCGGGGTTATGGCTACACCTTC. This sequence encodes CAWSPGPRGYGYTF. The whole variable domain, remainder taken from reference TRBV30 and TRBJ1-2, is SQTIHQWPATLVQPVGSPLSLECTVEGTSNPNLYWYRQAAGRGLQLLFYSVGIGQISSEVPQNLSASRPQDRQFILSSKKLLLSDSGFYLCAWSPGPRGYGYTFGSGTRLTVV.

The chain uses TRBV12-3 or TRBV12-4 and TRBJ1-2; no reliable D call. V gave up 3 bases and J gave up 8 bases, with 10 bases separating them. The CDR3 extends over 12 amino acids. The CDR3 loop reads CASSLEGRGYTF. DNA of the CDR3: TGTGCCAGCAGTTTGGAGGGCCGGGGCTACACCTTC.

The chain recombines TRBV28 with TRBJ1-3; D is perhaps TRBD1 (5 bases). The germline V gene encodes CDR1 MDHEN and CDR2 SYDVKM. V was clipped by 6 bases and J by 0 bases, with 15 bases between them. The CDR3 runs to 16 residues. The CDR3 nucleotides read TGTGCCAGCAGCCGTTCCGGGGGGAGCTCTGGAAACACCATATATTTT. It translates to CASSRSGGSSGNTIYF.